This T cell receptor (beta chain) was sequenced during a study of shared clonotypes between healthy human individuals. On the study more broadly: For every donor, three CD4 naive, three CD4 memory, two CD8 naive and one CD8 memory plates were used. General observations from the study: Tissue TCR repertoires likely differ from these blood-only repertoires.

The authors split each subset's genomic DNA evenly across several immunoSEQ plates. The table came from immunoSEQ multiplex PCR; TCRdb's copy has only in-frame clones and leaves some out. The data contain some 200,000 clones, 85% to 95% of them singletons. CDR3 length: 17 amino acids. The J segment lost 0 bases and the V segment lost 7 bases, leaving 11 bases of the junction unmatched. Germline CDR1 and CDR2: ENHRY and SYGVKD. For this clone: Its antigen is undetermined.

The chain has TRBV10-3 and TRBJ2-1, with TRBD2 identical over 8 bases. Sample: naive CD4+ T cells sorted from blood. Noted subset: CD45RA+ positively selected. This clonotype originated in a woman aged 25 to 45 in good health. CDR3 residues: CAITLSGTPSSYNEQFF. As DNA, the CDR3 is TGTGCCATCACTCTTAGCGGGACCCCAAGCTCCTACAATGAGCAGTTCTTC.